In this sample, the clone carrying this T cell receptor beta chain turned up a few times. What it recognizes is unknown. Individual cDNA molecules received unique molecular identifiers during library preparation. TCRdb reprocessed the 5' RACE reads with MiXCR, giving one entry per CDR3 protein. This sample has tens of thousands of distinct CDR3 sequences, with 9.5% to 15% found just once. These data originate in a study of early T cells in non-severe SARS-CoV-2 infection. Study as a whole: Chains from this unsorted whole-blood bulk RNA could not be paired. Study outcomes and limitations: The study's VDJdb matching favored anti-spike CD8 responses and missed private and CD4 specificities.

CDR1 is SQVTM, CDR2 ANQGSEA, per germline. V gave up 3 bases and J gave up 8 bases, with 14 bases separating them. The CDR3 contains 13 residues. This sequence joins TRBV29-1 and TRBJ2-1; TRBD1 might be the D (6 bases). This sequence was found in an adult who was a healthcare worker with PCR-confirmed SARS-CoV-2 infection or an uninfected control (not recorded which). Sequenced sample: whole blood. The CDR3 DNA sequence: TGCAGCGTTGACTGGGGGCGGTGGGATGAGCAGTTCTTC. This sequence encodes CSVDWGRWDEQFF.